These 14 T cell receptor beta chains came from one sample sequenced in a study of T cells in Graves' hyperthyroidism and ophthalmopathy. The investigators amplified TCR beta CDR3 regions from RNA transcripts. RT-PCR in the first round (using the HTBI primer set) targeted the TCR CDR3. TCRdb recomputed calls from the multiplex PCR reads with MiXCR, one row per CDR3 protein. The sample lists hundreds of thousands of distinct CDR3 sequences, 13% occurring once. Sequencing was performed on blood. The receptors here all came from a woman aged 18-29 years with Graves' hyperthyroidism.

This clonotype was observed at least ten times. This chain uses TRBV7-2 with TRBJ1-6, with D hard to call. Germline V gene sequence: CDR1 SGHTA, CDR2 FQGNSA. Trimming stripped 6 bases from V and 12 bases from J, with 12 bases between. The CDR3 sequence is 12 residues long. The chain's CDR3 is CASRETGGPLHF. The CDR3 DNA is TGTGCCAGCAGGGAGACCGGCGGACCCCTCCACTTT.

Remarks on this clonotype: A clone one base away is much larger, so this may be a read error. This rearrangement joins TRBV5-1 to TRBJ2-5; tentatively, D is TRBD2 (8 bases). CDR1 is SGHRS, CDR2 YFSETQ, per germline. This CDR3 region has 16 residues. This CDR3 reads CASGFSRDSGGETQYF. Here the CDR3 DNA reads TGCGCCAGCGGCTTTAGCCGGGACAGCGGGGGTGAGACCCAGTACTTC.

This clonotype was recorded a few times. The V gene is TRBV5-5, the J gene TRBJ2-5, with TRBD1 matching over 10 bases. Germline values: CDR1 SGHKS, CDR2 YYEKEE (reference sequence). After removal of 4 bases from V and 5 bases from J, the junction contained 8 bases not matched to a gene. The CDR3 runs 15 residues. CDR3 sequence reads: CASSPPGQGPETQYF. CDR3 in DNA: TGTGCCAGCAGCCCTCCGGGACAGGGGCCGGAGACCCAGTACTTC.

The table lists this clonotype with a few counts. A much larger clone differs from this one at a single base, so this may be a read error. The chain uses TRBV10-3 and TRBJ2-7, with a tentative D call TRBD1 (6 bases). The germline V gene has CDR1 ENHRY and CDR2 SYGVKD. The CDR3 loop spans 14 amino acids. The DNA for the CDR3 is TGTGCCATCACCCCGGGACAAGGCCACGACGAGCAGCACTTC. It encodes CAITPGQGHDEQHF.

This clonotype was recorded at least ten times. The V call is TRBV6-1, the J call TRBJ1-6, with 10 bases identical to TRBD1. The CDR3 is 14 amino acids. J lost 9 bases, V lost 5 bases, and 4 bases had no gene match. The germline V gene encodes CDR1 MNHNS and CDR2 SASEGT. The CDR3 loop reads CASSQDRGRSPLHF. For the CDR3, the DNA is TGTGCCAGCAGTCAAGACAGGGGGCGTTCACCCCTCCACTTT.

The chain links TRBV6-2 or TRBV6-3 to TRBJ1-2; perhaps TRBD1 as D (6 bases). The CDR3 spans 14 residues. V lost 7 bases to trimming and J lost 5 bases, with 17 bases between them. From germline, CDR1 is MNHEY and CDR2 SVGEGT. The CDR3 DNA reads as TGTGCCAGCATAGGGGGGGCAGGGCGATATGGCTACACCTTC. This encodes CASIGGAGRYGYTF.

This clonotype was seen ten or more times. V and J are TRBV29-1 and TRBJ2-2; D uncertain. The ends were cut back, 4 bases at V and 6 bases at J, with 12 bases in the middle. Germline loops: CDR1 SQVTM, CDR2 ANQGSEA. The CDR3 length is 13 residues. Here the CDR3 reads CSVVSRDPGELFF. Written as DNA, the CDR3 is TGCAGCGTTGTTAGTAGGGATCCCGGGGAGCTGTTTTTT.

The chain has TRBV19 and TRBJ2-1; D uncertain. Trimming removed 6 bases at V and 0 bases at J, with 12 bases between. CDR1 and CDR2 from the germline V gene are LNHDA and SQIVND (reference sequence). The CDR3 sequence is 15 residues long. The CDR3 nucleotides read TGTGCCAGTAGGCCCGACACCCTCTCCTACAATGAGCAGTTCTTC. Its protein is CASRPDTLSYNEQFF.

This clonotype was seen at least ten times. J is TRBJ1-2 and V is TRBV24-1; 9 bases map to TRBD1. The CDR3 runs 13 residues. The V and J ends lost 4 bases and 8 bases, in that order; junction bases with no gene match: 4. CDR1 and CDR2 from the germline V gene are KGHDR and SFDVKD. The CDR3 is CATSDPGTGGYTF. The CDR3 nucleotides are TGTGCCACCAGTGACCCCGGGACAGGGGGCTACACCTTC.

The table lists this clonotype with many counts. The rearrangement joins TRBV5-1 to TRBJ2-7, with D possibly being TRBD1 or TRBD2 (5 bases each). CDR3 size: 15 residues. Germline-derived CDR1 and CDR2 are SGHRS and YFSETQ. Between the trimmed V and J ends, which lost 5 bases and 4 bases, there was a span of 19 bases. The CDR3 region is CASRREVPGPYEQYF. The CDR3 bases are TGCGCCAGCAGACGCGAGGTCCCGGGACCTTACGAGCAGTACTTC.

This clonotype has at least ten counts. The J gene is TRBJ2-2, the V gene TRBV28; D unresolved. Germline lookup yields CDR1 MDHEN and CDR2 SYDVKM. The CDR3 has 11 residues. Trimming stripped 11 bases from V and 8 bases from J, with 12 bases between. CDR3 loop: CASLKYGELFF. DNA of the CDR3: TGTGCCTCCCTTAAATATGGGGAGCTGTTTTTT. Together with reference TRBV28 and TRBJ2-2, the CDR3 gives the full variable domain: DVKVTQSSRYLVKRTGEKVFLECVQDMDHENMFWYRQDPGLGLRLIYFSYDVKMKEKGDIPEGYSVSREKKERFSLILESASTNQTSMYLCASLKYGELFFGEGSRLTVL.

Points on this clonotype: Just one base apart from a much larger clone, this may be a read error. The chain uses TRBV5-6 and TRBJ1-1, with D possibly TRBD1 on 5 matching bases. This CDR3 has 17 amino acids. Per the germline V gene, CDR1 is SGHDT and CDR2 is YYEEEE. Trimming removed 2 bases at V and 8 bases at J, with 25 bases between. Here the CDR3 reads CASSLASGRGPWMEAFF. CDR3 nucleotides: TGTGCCAGCAGCTTAGCCTCGGGGCGGGGCCCCTGGATGGAAGCTTTCTTT.

There are many counts of this clonotype. The chain uses TRBV7-3 and TRBJ2-1; D unresolved. CDR3 length: 13 residues. Per germline, CDR1 SGHTA and CDR2 FQGTGA. Trimming took 2 bases from V and 7 from J, leaving 9 bases between them. The CDR3 region is CASSLGGVNEQFF. CDR3 DNA: TGTGCCAGCAGCTTAGGTGGAGTAAATGAGCAGTTCTTC.

In its sample, this clonotype was seen many times. The rearrangement joins TRBV11-2 to TRBJ2-2; the match to TRBD2 covers 8 bases. CDR3 size: 16 residues. The V and J ends lost 2 bases and 7 bases, in that order; junction bases with no gene match: 9. Germline assignment: CDR1 SGHAT and CDR2 FQNNGV. The CDR3 reads CASSLFSGRASGELFF. The DNA for the CDR3 is TGTGCCAGCAGCTTATTTTCCGGGAGGGCCAGCGGGGAGCTGTTTTTT.